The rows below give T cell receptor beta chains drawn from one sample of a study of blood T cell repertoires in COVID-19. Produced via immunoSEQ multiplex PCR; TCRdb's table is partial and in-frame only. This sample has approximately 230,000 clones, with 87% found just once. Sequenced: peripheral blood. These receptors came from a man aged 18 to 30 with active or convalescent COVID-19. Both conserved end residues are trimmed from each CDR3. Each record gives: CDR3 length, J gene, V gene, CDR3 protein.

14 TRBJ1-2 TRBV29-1 SVNTGTGTSNYGYT
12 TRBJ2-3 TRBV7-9 ASSEAGSTDTQY
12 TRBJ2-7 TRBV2 ASSEQGVLYEQY
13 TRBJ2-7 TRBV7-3 ASSLTAHSSYEQY
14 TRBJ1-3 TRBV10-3 AISDQPLSSGNTIY
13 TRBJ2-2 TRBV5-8 ASSLGRRGTGELF
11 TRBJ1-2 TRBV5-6 ASSFSGQTTGV
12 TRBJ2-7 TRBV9 ASSQGKGVYEQY
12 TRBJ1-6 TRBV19 ASRQTVNNSPLH
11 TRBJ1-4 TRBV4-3 ASSVTPGEKLF
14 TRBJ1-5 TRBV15 ATSTSGRGSNQPQH
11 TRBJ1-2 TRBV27 ASSLRENYGYT
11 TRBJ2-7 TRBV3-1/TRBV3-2 ASSQLAGYEQY
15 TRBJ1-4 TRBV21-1 ASNLVATPGTNEKLF
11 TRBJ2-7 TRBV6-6 ASRDNRGYEQY
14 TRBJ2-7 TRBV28 ASTRSGLGRTYEQY
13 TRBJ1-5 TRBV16 ASSRRDRDLQPQH
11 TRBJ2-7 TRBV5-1 ASTRGQDYEQY
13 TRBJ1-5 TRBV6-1 ASSEVGGYNQPQH
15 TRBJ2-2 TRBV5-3 ARSLRVASGRSGELF
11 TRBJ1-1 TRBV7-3 ASSLKRNTEAF
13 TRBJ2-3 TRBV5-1 ASMRQTPSTDTQY
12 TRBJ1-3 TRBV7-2 ASSYRGGVDTIY
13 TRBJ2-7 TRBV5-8 ASSLAGGSSYEQY
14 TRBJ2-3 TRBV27 ASRPQGHGSTDTQY
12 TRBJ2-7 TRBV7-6 ASSLAGQGDEQY
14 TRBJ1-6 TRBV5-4 ASSLGAGVDNSPLH
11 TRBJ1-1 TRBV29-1 SHREGGDTEAF
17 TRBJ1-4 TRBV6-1 ASSAKDRGGSRRYEKLF
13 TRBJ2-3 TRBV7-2 ASTGSGRSTDTQY
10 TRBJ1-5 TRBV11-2 ASALHQEPQH